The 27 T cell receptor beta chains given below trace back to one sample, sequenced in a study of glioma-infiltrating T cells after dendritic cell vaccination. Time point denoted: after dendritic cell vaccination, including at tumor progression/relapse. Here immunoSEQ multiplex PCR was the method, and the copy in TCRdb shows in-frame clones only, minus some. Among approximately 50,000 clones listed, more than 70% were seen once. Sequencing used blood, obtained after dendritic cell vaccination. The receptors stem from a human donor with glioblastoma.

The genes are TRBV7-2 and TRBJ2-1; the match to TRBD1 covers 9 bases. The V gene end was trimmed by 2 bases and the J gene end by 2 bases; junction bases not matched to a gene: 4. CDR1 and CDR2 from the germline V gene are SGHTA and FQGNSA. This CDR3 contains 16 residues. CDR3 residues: CASSLIGTGPYNEQFF. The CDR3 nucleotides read TGTGCCAGCAGCTTAATTGGGACAGGGCCCTACAATGAGCAGTTCTTC.

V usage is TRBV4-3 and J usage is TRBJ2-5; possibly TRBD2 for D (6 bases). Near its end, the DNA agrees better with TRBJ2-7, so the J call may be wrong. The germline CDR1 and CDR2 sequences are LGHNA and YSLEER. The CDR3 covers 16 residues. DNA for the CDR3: TGCGCCAGCAGCCAGGGTGGGGGGATTTCTCCCTACGAGCAGTACTTC. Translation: CASSQGGGISPYEQYF.

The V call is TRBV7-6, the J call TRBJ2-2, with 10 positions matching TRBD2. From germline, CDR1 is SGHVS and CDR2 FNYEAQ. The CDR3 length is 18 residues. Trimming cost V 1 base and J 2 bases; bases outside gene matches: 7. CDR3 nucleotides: TGTGCCAGCAGCTTAGGTGGGCTAGCGGGGGCCAACACCGGGGAGCTGTTTTTT. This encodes CASSLGGLAGANTGELFF. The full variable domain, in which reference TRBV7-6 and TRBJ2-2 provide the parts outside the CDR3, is GAGVSQSPRYKVTKRGQDVALRCDPISGHVSLYWYRQALGQGPEFLTYFNYEAQQDKSGLPNDRFSAERPEGSISTLTIQRTEQRDSAMYRCASSLGGLAGANTGELFFGEGSRLTVL.

CDR3 DNA sequence: TGTGCCAGCAGCGATCCAAAAAGAAAACAGGGGCTCCCTGGAAACACCATATATTTT. The encoded protein is CASSDPKRKQGLPGNTIYF. The chain couples TRBV7-9 to TRBJ1-3, with TRBD1 matching over 7 bases. Germline loops: CDR1 SEHNR, CDR2 FQNEAQ (reference sequence). The ends lost 5 bases at V and 2 bases at J; junction bases unmatched: 18. The CDR3 sequence is 19 residues long.

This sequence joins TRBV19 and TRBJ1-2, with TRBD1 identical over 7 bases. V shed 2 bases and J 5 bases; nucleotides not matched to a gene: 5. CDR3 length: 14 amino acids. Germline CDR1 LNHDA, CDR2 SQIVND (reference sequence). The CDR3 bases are TGTGCCAGTAGTATAAGTGAGGGGGCGTATGGCTACACCTTC. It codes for CASSISEGAYGYTF.

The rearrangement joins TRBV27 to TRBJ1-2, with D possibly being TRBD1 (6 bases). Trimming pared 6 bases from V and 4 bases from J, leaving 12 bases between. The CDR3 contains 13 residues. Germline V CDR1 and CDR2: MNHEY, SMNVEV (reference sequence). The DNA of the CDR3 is TGTGCCAGCAGATCTGACAGGTTCTATGGCTACACCTTC. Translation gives CASRSDRFYGYTF.

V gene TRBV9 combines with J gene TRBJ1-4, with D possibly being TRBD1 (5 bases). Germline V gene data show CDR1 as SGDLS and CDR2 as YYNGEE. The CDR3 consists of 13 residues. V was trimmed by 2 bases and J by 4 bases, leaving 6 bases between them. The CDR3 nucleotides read TGTGCCAGCAGCGTCCAGGGTAATGAAAAACTGTTTTTT. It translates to CASSVQGNEKLFF.

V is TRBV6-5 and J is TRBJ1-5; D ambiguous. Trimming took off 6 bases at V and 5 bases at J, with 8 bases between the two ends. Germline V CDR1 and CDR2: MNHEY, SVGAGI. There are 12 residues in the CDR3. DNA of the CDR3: TGTGCCAGCAGGGAGAGTGATCAGCCCCAGCATTTT. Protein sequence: CASRESDQPQHF.

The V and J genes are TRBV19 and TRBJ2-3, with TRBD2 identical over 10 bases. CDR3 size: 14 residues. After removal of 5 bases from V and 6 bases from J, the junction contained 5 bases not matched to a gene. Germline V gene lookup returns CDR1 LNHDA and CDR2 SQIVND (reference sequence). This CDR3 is CASSQRGGPDTQYF. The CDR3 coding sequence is TGTGCCAGTAGTCAGCGGGGGGGCCCGGATACGCAGTATTTT.

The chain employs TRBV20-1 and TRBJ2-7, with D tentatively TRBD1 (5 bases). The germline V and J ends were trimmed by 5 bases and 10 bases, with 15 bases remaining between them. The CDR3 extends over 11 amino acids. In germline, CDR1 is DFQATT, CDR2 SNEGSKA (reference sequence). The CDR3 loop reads CSADPQGNQYF. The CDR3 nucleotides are TGCAGTGCTGACCCTCAGGGAAATCAGTACTTC.

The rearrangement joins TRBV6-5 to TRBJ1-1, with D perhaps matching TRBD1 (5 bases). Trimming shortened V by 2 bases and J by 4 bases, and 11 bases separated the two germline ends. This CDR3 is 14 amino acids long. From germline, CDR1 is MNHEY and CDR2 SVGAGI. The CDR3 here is CASSYRREVTEAFF. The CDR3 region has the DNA TGTGCCAGCAGTTACCGCAGGGAGGTCACTGAAGCTTTCTTT.

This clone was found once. As DNA, the CDR3 is TGCGCCAGCAGCCCTGACGGGGGGCCAACTAATGAAAAACTGTTTTTT. Translating gives CASSPDGGPTNEKLFF. The rearrangement links TRBV4-1 to TRBJ1-4, with a tentative D call TRBD1 (6 bases). The CDR3 has 16 amino acids. Germline V gene sequence: CDR1 MGHRA, CDR2 YSYEKL. Trimming removed 4 bases from V and 0 bases from J, with 12 bases in between.

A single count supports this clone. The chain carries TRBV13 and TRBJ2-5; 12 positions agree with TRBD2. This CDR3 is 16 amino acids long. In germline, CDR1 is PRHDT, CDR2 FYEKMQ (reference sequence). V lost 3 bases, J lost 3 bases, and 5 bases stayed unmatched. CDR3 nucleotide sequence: TGTGCCAGCAGCTTGACTAGCGGGGGACCAGAAGAGACCCAGTACTTC. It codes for CASSLTSGGPEETQYF.

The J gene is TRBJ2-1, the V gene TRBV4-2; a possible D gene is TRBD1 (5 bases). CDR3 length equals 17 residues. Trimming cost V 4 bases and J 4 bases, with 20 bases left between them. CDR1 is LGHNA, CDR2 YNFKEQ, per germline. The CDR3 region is CASSLNPTDSVYNEQFF. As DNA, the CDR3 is TGTGCCAGCAGCCTGAACCCGACAGATTCCGTGTACAATGAGCAGTTCTTC.

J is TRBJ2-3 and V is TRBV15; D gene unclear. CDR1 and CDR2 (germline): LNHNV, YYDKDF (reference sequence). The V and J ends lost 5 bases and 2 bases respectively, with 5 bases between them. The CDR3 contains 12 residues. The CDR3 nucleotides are TGTGCCACCAGCGAACTCACAGATACGCAGTATTTT. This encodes CATSELTDTQYF.

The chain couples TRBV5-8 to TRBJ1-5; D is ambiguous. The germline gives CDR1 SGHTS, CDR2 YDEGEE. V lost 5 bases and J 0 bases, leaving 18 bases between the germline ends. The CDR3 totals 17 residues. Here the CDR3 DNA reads TGTGCCAGCAGTGAGACTGGCAGATCGTATAGCAATCAGCCCCAGCATTTT. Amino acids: CASSETGRSYSNQPQHF.

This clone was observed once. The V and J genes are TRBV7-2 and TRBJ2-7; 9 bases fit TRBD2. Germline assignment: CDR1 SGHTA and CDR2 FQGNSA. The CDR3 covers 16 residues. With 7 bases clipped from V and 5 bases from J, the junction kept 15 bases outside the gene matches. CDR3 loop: CASTLTSGTSPHEQYF. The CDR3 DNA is TGTGCCAGCACACTCACAAGCGGGACTAGCCCCCACGAGCAGTACTTC.

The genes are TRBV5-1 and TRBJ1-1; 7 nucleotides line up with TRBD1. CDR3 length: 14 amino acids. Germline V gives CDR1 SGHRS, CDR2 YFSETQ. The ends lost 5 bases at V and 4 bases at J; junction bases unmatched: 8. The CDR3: CASRAYYRGTEAFF. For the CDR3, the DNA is TGCGCCAGCAGGGCCTACTACAGGGGCACTGAAGCTTTCTTT.

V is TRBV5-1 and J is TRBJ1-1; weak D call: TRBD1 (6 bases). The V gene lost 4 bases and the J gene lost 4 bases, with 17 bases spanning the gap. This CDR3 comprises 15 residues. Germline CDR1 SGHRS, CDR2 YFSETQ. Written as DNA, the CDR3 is TGCGCCAGCAGCCATAACAGGGCAAGGTCCACTGAAGCTTTCTTT. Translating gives CASSHNRARSTEAFF.

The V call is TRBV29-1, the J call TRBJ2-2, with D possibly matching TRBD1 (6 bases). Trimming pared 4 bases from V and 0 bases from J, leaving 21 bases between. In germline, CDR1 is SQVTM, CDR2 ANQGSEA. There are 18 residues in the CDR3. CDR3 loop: CSVGGVGRTGSNTGELFF. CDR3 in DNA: TGCAGCGTTGGGGGAGTCGGACGTACAGGGTCGAACACCGGGGAGCTGTTTTTT.

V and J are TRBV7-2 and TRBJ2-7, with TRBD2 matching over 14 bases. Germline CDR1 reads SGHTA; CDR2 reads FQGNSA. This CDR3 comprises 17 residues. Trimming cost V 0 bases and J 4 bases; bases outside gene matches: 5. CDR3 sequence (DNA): TGTGCCAGCAGCTTAGCCGGGACTAGCGGGGGACGGTACGAGCAGTACTTC. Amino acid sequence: CASSLAGTSGGRYEQYF.

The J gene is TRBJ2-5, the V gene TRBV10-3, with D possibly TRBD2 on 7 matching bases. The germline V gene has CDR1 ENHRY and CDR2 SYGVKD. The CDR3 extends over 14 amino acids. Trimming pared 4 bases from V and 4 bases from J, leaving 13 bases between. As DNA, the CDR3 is TGTGCCATCAGTGGCTTGGGGGGGCCAGAGACCCAGTACTTC. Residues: CAISGLGGPETQYF.

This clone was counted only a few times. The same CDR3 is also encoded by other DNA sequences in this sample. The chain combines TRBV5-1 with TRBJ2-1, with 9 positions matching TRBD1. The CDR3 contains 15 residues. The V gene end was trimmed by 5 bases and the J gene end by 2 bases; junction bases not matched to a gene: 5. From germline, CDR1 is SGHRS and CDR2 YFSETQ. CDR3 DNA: TGCGCCAGCAGTCCGGGACAGGGAACCTACAATGAGCAGTTCTTC. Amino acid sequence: CASSPGQGTYNEQFF. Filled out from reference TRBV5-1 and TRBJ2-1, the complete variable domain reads KAGVTQTPRYLIKTRGQQVTLSCSPISGHRSVSWYQQTPGQGLQFLFEYFSETQRNKGNFPGRFSGRQFSNSRSEMNVSTLELGDSALYLCASSPGQGTYNEQFFGPGTRLTVL.

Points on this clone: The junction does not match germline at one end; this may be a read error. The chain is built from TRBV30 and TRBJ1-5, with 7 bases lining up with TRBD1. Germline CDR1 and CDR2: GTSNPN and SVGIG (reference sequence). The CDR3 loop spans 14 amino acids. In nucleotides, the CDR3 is TGTACCTGGAGCCCCGAGGGGGCCCGTCAGCCCCAGCATTTT. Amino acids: CTWSPEGARQPQHF.

The CDR3 DNA follows: TGTGCCAGCAGTGACTCAGGGCCGAGCACAGATACGCAGTATTTT. It specifies CASSDSGPSTDTQYF. V gene TRBV25-1 combines with J gene TRBJ2-3; possibly TRBD1 for D (5 bases). Germline V gene lookup returns CDR1 MGHDK and CDR2 SYGVNS. The CDR3 contains 15 residues. The ends were cut back, 3 bases at V and 0 bases at J, with 10 bases in the middle. The full variable domain, its missing parts supplied by reference TRBV25-1 and TRBJ2-3, is EADIYQTPRYLVIGTGKKITLECSQTMGHDKMYWYQQDPGMELHLIHYSYGVNSTEKGDLSSESTVSRIRTEHFPLTLESARPSHTSQYLCASSDSGPSTDTQYFGPGTRLTVL.

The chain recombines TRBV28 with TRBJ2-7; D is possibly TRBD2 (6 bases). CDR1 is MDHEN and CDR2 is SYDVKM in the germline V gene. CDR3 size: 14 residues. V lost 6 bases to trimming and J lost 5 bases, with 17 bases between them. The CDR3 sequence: CASSSGGARHEQYF. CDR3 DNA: TGTGCCAGCAGCTCAGGCGGGGCGCGCCACGAGCAGTACTTC.

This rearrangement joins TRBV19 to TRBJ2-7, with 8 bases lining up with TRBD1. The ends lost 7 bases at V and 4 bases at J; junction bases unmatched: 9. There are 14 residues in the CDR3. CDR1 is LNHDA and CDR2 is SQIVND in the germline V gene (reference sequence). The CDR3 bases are TGTGCCAGTACCCCGACAGGGGTGGCGTACGAGCAGTACTTC. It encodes CASTPTGVAYEQYF.